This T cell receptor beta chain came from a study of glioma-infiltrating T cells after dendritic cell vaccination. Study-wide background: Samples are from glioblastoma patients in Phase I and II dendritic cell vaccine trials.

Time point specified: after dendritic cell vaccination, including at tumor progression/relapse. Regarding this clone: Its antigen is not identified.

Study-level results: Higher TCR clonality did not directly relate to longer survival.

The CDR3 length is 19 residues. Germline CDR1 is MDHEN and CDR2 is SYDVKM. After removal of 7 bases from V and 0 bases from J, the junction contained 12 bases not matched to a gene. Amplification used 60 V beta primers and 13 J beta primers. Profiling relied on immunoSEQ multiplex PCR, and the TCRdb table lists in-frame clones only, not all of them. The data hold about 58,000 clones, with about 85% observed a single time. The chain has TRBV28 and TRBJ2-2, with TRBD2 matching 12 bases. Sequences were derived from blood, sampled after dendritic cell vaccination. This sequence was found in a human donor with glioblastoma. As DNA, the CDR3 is TGTGCCAGCACCGTAAAAGGACTAGCGGGGCTTGCGAACACCGGGGAGCTGTTTTTT. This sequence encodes CASTVKGLAGLANTGELFF.